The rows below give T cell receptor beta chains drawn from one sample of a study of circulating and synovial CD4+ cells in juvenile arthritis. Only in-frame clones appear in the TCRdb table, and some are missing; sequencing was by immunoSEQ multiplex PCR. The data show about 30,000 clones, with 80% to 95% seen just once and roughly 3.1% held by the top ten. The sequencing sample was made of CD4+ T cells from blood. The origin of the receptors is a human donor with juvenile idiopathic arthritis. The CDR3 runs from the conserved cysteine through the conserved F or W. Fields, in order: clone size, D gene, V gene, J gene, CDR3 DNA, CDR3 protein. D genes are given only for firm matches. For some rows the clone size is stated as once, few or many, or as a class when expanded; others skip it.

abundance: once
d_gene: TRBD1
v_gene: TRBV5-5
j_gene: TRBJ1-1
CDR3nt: TGTGCCAGCAGCTCAGGGGGCGTAAGCACTGAAGCTTTCTTT
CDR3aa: CASSSGGVSTEAFF

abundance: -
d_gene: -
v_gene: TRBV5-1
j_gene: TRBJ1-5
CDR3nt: TGCGCCAGCAGCTTGGGGGGGGATCAGCCCCAGCATTTT
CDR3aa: CASSLGGDQPQHF

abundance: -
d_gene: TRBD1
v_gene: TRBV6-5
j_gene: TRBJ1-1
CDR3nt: TGTGCCAGCCGAAAGACAGGGATGAGAGCTTTCTTT
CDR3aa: CASRKTGMRAFF

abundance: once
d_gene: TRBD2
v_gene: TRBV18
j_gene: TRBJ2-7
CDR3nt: TGTGCCGGAAGCGGGGACTCCTACGAGCAGTACTTC
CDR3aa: CAGSGDSYEQYF

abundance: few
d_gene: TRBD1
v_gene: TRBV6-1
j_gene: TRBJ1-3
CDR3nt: TGTGCCAGCAGTGATAGTACAGGGGTGGCAGGAAACACCATATATTTT
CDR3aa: CASSDSTGVAGNTIYF

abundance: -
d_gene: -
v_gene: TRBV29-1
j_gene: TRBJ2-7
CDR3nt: TGCAGCGTTGAAGATCCCCTACAGGGAGATTCAACCTACGAGCAGTACTTC
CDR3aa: CSVEDPLQGDSTYEQYF

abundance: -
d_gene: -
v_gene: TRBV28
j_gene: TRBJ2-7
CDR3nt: TGTGCCAGCAGTTCTCTCAGGCGGAGGGAGCAGTACTTC
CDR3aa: CASSSLRRREQYF

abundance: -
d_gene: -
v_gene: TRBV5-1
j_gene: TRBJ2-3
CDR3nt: TGCGCCAGCAGAGTCTGGGGGGGCGCGGAAGATACGCAGTATTTT
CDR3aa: CASRVWGGAEDTQYF

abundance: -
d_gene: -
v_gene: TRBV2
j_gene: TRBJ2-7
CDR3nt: TGTGCCAGCAGTGCGGGGAGTTCCCCATTAGATCACCGGTCCTACGAGCAGTACTTC
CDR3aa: CASSAGSSPLDHRSYEQYF

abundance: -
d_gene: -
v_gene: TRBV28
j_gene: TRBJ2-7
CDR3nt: TGTGCCAGCAGTGCCCCAGGACAGATTTTGTACGAGCAGTACTTC
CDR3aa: CASSAPGQILYEQYF

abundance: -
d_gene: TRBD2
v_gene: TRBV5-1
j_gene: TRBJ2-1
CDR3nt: TGCGCCAGCAGCGCGGGACTAGCGGTCTCCTACAATGAGCAGTTCTTC
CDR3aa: CASSAGLAVSYNEQFF

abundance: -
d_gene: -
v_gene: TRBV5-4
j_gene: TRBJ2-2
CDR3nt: TGTGCCAGCAGCCCTATCACCGGAGGCACCGGGGAGCTGTTTTTT
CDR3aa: CASSPITGGTGELFF

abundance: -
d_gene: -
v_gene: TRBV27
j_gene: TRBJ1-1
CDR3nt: TGTGCCAGCAGCATCAGAGGGTGGAACACTGAAGCTTTCTTT
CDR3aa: CASSIRGWNTEAFF

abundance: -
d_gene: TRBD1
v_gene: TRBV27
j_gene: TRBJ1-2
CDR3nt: TGTGCCAGCTTTGACAGGGGGAAGGGCTACACCTTC
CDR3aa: CASFDRGKGYTF

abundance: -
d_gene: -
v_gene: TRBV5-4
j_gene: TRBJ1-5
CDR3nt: TGTGCCAGCAGCTCAGGTGGAGGGGATCAGCCCCAGCATTTT
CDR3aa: CASSSGGGDQPQHF

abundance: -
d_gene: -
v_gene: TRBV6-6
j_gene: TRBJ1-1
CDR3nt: TGTGCCAGCAGCAGACAGATGAACACTGAAGCTTTCTTT
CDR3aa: CASSRQMNTEAFF

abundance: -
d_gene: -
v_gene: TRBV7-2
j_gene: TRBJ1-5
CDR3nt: TGTGCCAGCAGCTTAGTCGGGAACAATCAGCCCCAGCATTTT
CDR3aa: CASSLVGNNQPQHF

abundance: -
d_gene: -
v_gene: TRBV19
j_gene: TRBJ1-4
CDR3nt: TGTGCCAGTAGTAGTCTGGGGAGGATTATCGCAACTAATGAAAAACTGTTTTTT
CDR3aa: CASSSLGRIIATNEKLFF

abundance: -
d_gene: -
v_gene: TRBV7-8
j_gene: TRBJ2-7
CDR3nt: TGTGCCAGCAGCTTAGCGCGGGGATACGAGCAGTACTTC
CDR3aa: CASSLARGYEQYF

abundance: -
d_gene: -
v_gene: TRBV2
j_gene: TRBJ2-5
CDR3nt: TGTGCCAGCAGTGAACTAATGGGGGGAACGCAAGAGACCCAGTACTTC
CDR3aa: CASSELMGGTQETQYF

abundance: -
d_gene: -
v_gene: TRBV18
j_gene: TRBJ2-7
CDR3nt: TGTGCCAGCTCCCAAACCGACAGGTCCTACGAGCAGTACTTC
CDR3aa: CASSQTDRSYEQYF

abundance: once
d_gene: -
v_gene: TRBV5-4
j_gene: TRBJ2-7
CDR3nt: TGTGCCAGCAGCTCGGGTCTCTTCACGAAAGCCTACGAGCAGTACTTC
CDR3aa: CASSSGLFTKAYEQYF

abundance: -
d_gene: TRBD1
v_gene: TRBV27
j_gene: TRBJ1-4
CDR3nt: TGTGCCAGCAGTCCACAGGGGCCTCGTATGATGTTTTTT
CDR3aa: CASSPQGPRMMFF

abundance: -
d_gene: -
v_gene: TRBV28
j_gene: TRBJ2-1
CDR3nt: TGTGCCAGCAGTCTACAGGGTAATGAGCAGTTCTTC
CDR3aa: CASSLQGNEQFF

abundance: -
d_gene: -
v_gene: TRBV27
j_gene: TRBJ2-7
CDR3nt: TGTGCCAGCAGCCCTAACCGGGGGGCGCGCGAGCAGTACTTC
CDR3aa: CASSPNRGAREQYF

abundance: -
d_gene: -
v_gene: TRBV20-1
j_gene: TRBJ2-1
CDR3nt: TGCAGTGCTGCGCGTTTTGAGCAGTTCTTC
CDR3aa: CSAARFEQFF

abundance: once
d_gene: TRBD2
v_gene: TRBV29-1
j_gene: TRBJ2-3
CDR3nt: TGCAGCGTTTCCCGTTTAACTAGCGGGAGTTTTCCAGATACGCAGTATTTT
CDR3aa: CSVSRLTSGSFPDTQYF

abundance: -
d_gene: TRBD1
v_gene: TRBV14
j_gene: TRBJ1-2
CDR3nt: TGTGCCAGCAGCCAAGCGGGAGGGGGCTCCCTCGGCTATGGCTACACCTTC
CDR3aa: CASSQAGGGSLGYGYTF

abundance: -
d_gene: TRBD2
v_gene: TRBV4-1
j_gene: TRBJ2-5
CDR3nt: TGCGCCAGCAGCTCAGCGAGCGGGAGTAGGACCGAGACCCAGTACTTC
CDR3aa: CASSSASGSRTETQYF

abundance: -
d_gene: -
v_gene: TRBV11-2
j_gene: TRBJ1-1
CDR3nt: TGTGCCAGCAGCCTTAGACCCGACAGTAACACTGAAGCTTTCTTT
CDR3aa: CASSLRPDSNTEAFF

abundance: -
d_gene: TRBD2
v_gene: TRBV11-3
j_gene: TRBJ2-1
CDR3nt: TGTGCCAGCAGCTTAGCGCTAGCGGGGTACAATGAGCAGTTCTTC
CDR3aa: CASSLALAGYNEQFF

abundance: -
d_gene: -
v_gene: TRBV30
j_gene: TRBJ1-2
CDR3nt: TGTGCCTGGACTCATACAGGGAAAGGCTACACCTTC
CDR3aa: CAWTHTGKGYTF

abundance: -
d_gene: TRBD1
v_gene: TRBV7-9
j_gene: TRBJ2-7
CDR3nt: TGTGCCAGCATTTTTATGTCCGGGACAGGGGGCTCCTACGAGCAGTACTTC
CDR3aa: CASIFMSGTGGSYEQYF

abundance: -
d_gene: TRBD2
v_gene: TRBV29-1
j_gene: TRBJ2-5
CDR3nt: TGCAGCTGCTCGGGGGGGGGAGAGACCCAGTACTTC
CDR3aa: CSCSGGGETQYF

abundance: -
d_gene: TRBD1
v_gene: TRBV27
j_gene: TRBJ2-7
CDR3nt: TGTGCCAGCATGAGGGGGCTGACCTCCTACGAGCAGTACTTC
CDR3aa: CASMRGLTSYEQYF

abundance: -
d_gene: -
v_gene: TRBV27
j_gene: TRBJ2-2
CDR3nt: TGTGCCAGCAGTAAAAAGGAGGGTACCAAAGGCACCGGGGAGCTGTTTTTT
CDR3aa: CASSKKEGTKGTGELFF

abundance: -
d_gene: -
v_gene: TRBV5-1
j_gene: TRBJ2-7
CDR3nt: TGCGCCAGCAGCTATCTGGGCCCTCCGACGCAGTACTTC
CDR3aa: CASSYLGPPTQYF

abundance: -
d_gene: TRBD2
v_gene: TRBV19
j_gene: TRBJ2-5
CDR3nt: TGTGCCAGTAGCCCCGGGGGGAGTTCCCAAGAGACCCAGTACTTC
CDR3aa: CASSPGGSSQETQYF

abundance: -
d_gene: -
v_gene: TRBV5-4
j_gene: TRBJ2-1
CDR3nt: TGTGCCAGCAGCGTCCAGGGAGGTGAGCAGTTCTTC
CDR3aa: CASSVQGGEQFF

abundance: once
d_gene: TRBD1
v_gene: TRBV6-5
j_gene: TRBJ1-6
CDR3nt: TGTGCCAGCAGTTTTGGACAGGGCGCTGGATCACCCCTCCACTTT
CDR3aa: CASSFGQGAGSPLHF

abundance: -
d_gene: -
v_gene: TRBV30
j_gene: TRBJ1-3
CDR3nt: TGTGCCGGGACCGGGACACCAGGCTCTGGAAACACCATATATTTT
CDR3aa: CAGTGTPGSGNTIYF

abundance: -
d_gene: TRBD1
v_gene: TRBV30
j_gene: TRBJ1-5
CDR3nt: TGTGCCTGGAGTGTCCGACTTTCAGGGGGCGTTGAGCCCCAGCATTTT
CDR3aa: CAWSVRLSGGVEPQHF

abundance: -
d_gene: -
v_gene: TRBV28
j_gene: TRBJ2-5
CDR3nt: TGTGCCAGCAGCCACGGACACGGAGGGAGCGAAGAGACCCAGTACTTC
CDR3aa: CASSHGHGGSEETQYF

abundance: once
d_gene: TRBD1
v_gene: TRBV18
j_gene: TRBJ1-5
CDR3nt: TGCGCCAGCTCTCCACAGGGGGCAAGCAATCAGCCCCAGCATTTT
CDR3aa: CASSPQGASNQPQHF

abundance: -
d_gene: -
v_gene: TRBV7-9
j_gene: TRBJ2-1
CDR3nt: TGTGCCAGCAGCTTAATTGCCAGATCAAATGAGCAGTTCTTC
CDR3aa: CASSLIARSNEQFF

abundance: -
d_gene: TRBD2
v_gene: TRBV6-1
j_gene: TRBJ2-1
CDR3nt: TGTGCCAGCAGTGTTCTAGCGGGAGGGCCGCCCAGTGAGCAGTTCTTC
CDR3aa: CASSVLAGGPPSEQFF

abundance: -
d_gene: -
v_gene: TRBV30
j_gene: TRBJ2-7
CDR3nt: TGTGCCTGGAGAGGGCGCTCTAGCCATGAGCAGTACTTC
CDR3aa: CAWRGRSSHEQYF

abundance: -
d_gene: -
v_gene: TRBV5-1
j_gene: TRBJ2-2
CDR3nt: TGCGCCAGCACCGGGTTAGGGACATCGAACACCGGGGAGCTGTTTTTT
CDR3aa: CASTGLGTSNTGELFF

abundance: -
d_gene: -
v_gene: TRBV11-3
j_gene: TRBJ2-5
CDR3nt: TGTGCCAGCAGCTTAGACCTACAAGAGACCCAGTACTTC
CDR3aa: CASSLDLQETQYF

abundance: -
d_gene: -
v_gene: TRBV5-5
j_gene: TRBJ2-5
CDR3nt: TGTGCCAGCAGCTTGAATGCGGAGACCCAGTACTTC
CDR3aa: CASSLNAETQYF

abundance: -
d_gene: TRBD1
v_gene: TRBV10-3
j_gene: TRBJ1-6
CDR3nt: TGTGCCATCAGTGAAACAGGGGGCTTTGAGAATTCACCCCTCCACTTT
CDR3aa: CAISETGGFENSPLHF

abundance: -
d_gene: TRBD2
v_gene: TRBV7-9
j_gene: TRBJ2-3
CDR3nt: TGTGCCAGCAGCTGGGGACTAGCGGGAGCGGATACGCAGTATTTT
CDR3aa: CASSWGLAGADTQYF

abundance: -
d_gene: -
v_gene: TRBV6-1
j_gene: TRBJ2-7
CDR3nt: TGTGCCAGCCGATGGGAGGTTGGCTACGAGCAGTACTTC
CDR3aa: CASRWEVGYEQYF